A selection of T cell receptor beta chains follows, all from one sample in a study of cytomegalovirus exposure and HLA in healthy donors. Generated by immunoSEQ multiplex PCR, the TCRdb table keeps only in-frame clones and is missing some. The table shows some 190,000 clones, with roughly 87% occurring only once. Sequenced input: PBMCs. All receptors derive from a man in his forties in good health and CMV-seronegative. Both conserved end residues are part of each CDR3. Each record gives: CDR3 DNA, CDR3 protein, V gene, D gene, clone size, J gene. The D gene is left open where the match is weak. Clone size is stated in some rows and not others, as once, few, many or a class when expanded.

TGCGCCAGCAGCCCGGACAGGGGGCTTCAGGCTTTCTTT | CASSPDRGLQAFF | TRBV4-3 | TRBD1 | - | TRBJ1-1
TGTGCCAGCAGCTTAGGGATGTACAGCCTCGATGAGCAGTTCTTC | CASSLGMYSLDEQFF | TRBV7-2 | - | - | TRBJ2-1
TGTGCCAGCAGCTTAGGAGGAGGGGCAGGGAGGTACAATGAGCAGTTCTTC | CASSLGGGAGRYNEQFF | TRBV7-9 | - | - | TRBJ2-1
TGCGCCAGCAGCCTCGAAATAACAGGGATAGATACGCAGTATTTT | CASSLEITGIDTQYF | TRBV4-1 | - | - | TRBJ2-3
TGCAGCGTTTCAGGGGATCACTCTGGGGCCAACGTCCTGACTTTC | CSVSGDHSGANVLTF | TRBV29-1 | - | - | TRBJ2-6
TGTGCCAGCAGTTCCTCTTCTAGCGGCTACGAGCAGTACTTC | CASSSSSSGYEQYF | TRBV28 | TRBD2 | - | TRBJ2-7
TGTGCCAGCAGCTTCTGGGGGGATGAGCAGTTCTTC | CASSFWGDEQFF | TRBV7-2 | - | - | TRBJ2-1
TGTGCCAGTGAACGACAGCGCGATGAAAAACTGTTTTTT | CASERQRDEKLFF | TRBV19 | - | - | TRBJ1-4
TGTGCCAGCAGCTCACACAGTATGAACACTGAAGCTTTCTTT | CASSSHSMNTEAFF | TRBV7-2 | - | - | TRBJ1-1
TGTGCCAGCAGTACAAGGGGCACCGGGGAGCTGTTTTTT | CASSTRGTGELFF | TRBV11-2 | - | - | TRBJ2-2
TGTGCCAGCAGCCAAGATTGGCCTAGCGGGAGAGGAGATACGCAGTATTTT | CASSQDWPSGRGDTQYF | TRBV4-2 | TRBD2 | - | TRBJ2-3
TGTGCCAGCAGCTTAATGAGCGGGGGGGCCAATGAGCAGTTCTTC | CASSLMSGGANEQFF | TRBV7-9 | TRBD2 | - | TRBJ2-1
TGCAGCGTTGGCGCCGGGCGGGAGGACCTCCCTGAGCAGTTCTTC | CSVGAGREDLPEQFF | TRBV29-1 | TRBD2 | - | TRBJ2-1
TGTGCCAGCAGCTTAGAGTTTGGCAGTTACAATGAGCAGTTCTTC | CASSLEFGSYNEQFF | TRBV7-2 | - | - | TRBJ2-1
TGTGCCTGGGGTGGGGCCAGCCACTCTGGAAACACCATATATTTT | CAWGGASHSGNTIYF | TRBV30 | - | - | TRBJ1-3
TGTGCCAGCAGCGCCGGGAGCCCTGAAGCTTTCTTT | CASSAGSPEAFF | TRBV9 | - | - | TRBJ1-1
TGCGCCAGCAGCCAAGATGGGACACCTGATCAGCCCCAGCATTTT | CASSQDGTPDQPQHF | TRBV4-1 | - | few | TRBJ1-5
TGTGCCAGCTCCCTTAGCGGGGGGGCAGAAGACGAGCAGTACTTC | CASSLSGGAEDEQYF | TRBV18 | TRBD2 | - | TRBJ2-7
TGTGCCACCAGCAGAGGACCTCAGGGGGCAGATACGCAGTATTTT | CATSRGPQGADTQYF | TRBV15 | TRBD1 | - | TRBJ2-3
TGTGCCACCAGCAAGGACAGGGCCGTGAACACTGAAGCTTTCTTT | CATSKDRAVNTEAFF | TRBV15 | TRBD1 | - | TRBJ1-1
TGTGCCAGCAGCTCTGGACAACTCATTAGCTCTGGAAACACCATATATTTT | CASSSGQLISSGNTIYF | TRBV5-8 | - | once | TRBJ1-3
TGTGCCAGCAGCCGGACAGGGGGCGCAGAGACCCAGTACTTC | CASSRTGGAETQYF | TRBV5-6 | TRBD1 | - | TRBJ2-5
TGTGCCAGCAGTTTATTATCAGGCAGGGCTTTAAGGATCTACACCTTC | CASSLLSGRALRIYTF | TRBV28 | - | once | TRBJ1-2
TGTGCCAGCAGCTTATTGGGACATGCGAACACCGGGGAGCTGTTTTTT | CASSLLGHANTGELFF | TRBV7-3 | - | - | TRBJ2-2
TGTGCCAGCAGCTTCGTTAAGGGGAAGGCCATGAACACTGAAGCTTTCTTT | CASSFVKGKAMNTEAFF | TRBV5-6 | - | few | TRBJ1-1
TGCGCCAGCAGCCAAGGAGTGCGAGGGAATCAAGAGACCCAGTACTTC | CASSQGVRGNQETQYF | TRBV4-3 | - | - | TRBJ2-5
TGTGCCAGCAGTTTCAGTGGAAACACCATATATTTT | CASSFSGNTIYF | TRBV7-9 | - | - | TRBJ1-3
TGTGCCAGCAGTGTCTGGGGGCTGATGTATTTT | CASSVWGLMYF | TRBV2 | - | - | TRBJ2-3
TGCGCCAGGGTCCGGGACACTTCCTACGAGCAGTACTTC | CARVRDTSYEQYF | TRBV10-1 | - | - | TRBJ2-7
TGTGCCAGCAGTTTCAGCGGGGTCCACGAGCAGTACTTC | CASSFSGVHEQYF | TRBV27 | TRBD2 | - | TRBJ2-7
TGTGCCAGCTCACCAGACAGGGTAGAGGCTGGGGCCAACGTCCTGACTTTC | CASSPDRVEAGANVLTF | TRBV18 | TRBD1 | - | TRBJ2-6
TGTGCCAGCTCACTGGACAGGGGGGGCTACACCTTC | CASSLDRGGYTF | TRBV18 | TRBD1 | - | TRBJ1-2
TGTGCCTGGAGGCCCGACAGGGATCAGCCCCAGCATTTT | CAWRPDRDQPQHF | TRBV30 | TRBD1 | - | TRBJ1-5
TGTGCCAGCAGACCCTTGGGGGACACAGCTAATTACGAGCAGTACTTC | CASRPLGDTANYEQYF | TRBV27 | - | - | TRBJ2-7
TGTGCCAGCAGTTTATCGGGAGGGGTCTATGGCTACACCTTC | CASSLSGGVYGYTF | TRBV27 | - | few | TRBJ1-2
TGTGCCAGTAGTTCCTGGACTAGCGGGAGGGCGGGAGAGACCCAGTACTTC | CASSSWTSGRAGETQYF | TRBV19 | TRBD2 | - | TRBJ2-5
TGCGCCAGCGGGGCCCGGGACAGGGGCCTAATGAACACTGAAGCTTTCTTT | CASGARDRGLMNTEAFF | TRBV4-1 | TRBD1 | - | TRBJ1-1
TGTGCCACCAGACGGGGACAGGGTAGTAATGAGCAGTTCTTC | CATRRGQGSNEQFF | TRBV15 | TRBD1 | - | TRBJ2-1
TGTGCCAGCAGTTACTCCTCCAGGGGCGGTTCACCCCTCCACTTT | CASSYSSRGGSPLHF | TRBV6-5 | - | - | TRBJ1-6
TGTGCCAGCAGTTTGACTAGCGGGGGGAACAATGAGCAGTTCTTC | CASSLTSGGNNEQFF | TRBV2 | TRBD2 | - | TRBJ2-1
TGCGCCAGCAGCTATTTGACAGGGGGCGCCCCCGGGAATGAGCAGTTCTTC | CASSYLTGGAPGNEQFF | TRBV5-1 | TRBD1 | - | TRBJ2-1
TGTGCCACCAGCAAGGGTGGACAGGGGGGGACAGATACGCAGTATTTT | CATSKGGQGGTDTQYF | TRBV15 | TRBD1 | - | TRBJ2-3
TGCGCCAGCAGCCAAGATGAGGGGAGGGGCCAGCCCCAGCATTTT | CASSQDEGRGQPQHF | TRBV4-3 | - | - | TRBJ1-5
TGTGCCAGTAGTATAGTCCGGGAACACTATGGCTACACCTTC | CASSIVREHYGYTF | TRBV19 | - | - | TRBJ1-2
TGTGCCAGCAGAATAAAGCAGGCGAACACCGGGGAGCTGTTTTTT | CASRIKQANTGELFF | TRBV27 | - | few | TRBJ2-2
TGCGCCAGCAGCTTGGGGGGGGGCGAAGATGAAGCTTTCTTT | CASSLGGGEDEAFF | TRBV5-1 | - | - | TRBJ1-1
TGTGCCAGCAGTATCGGGACAGCGACATATGGCTACACCTTC | CASSIGTATYGYTF | TRBV6-5 | TRBD1 | - | TRBJ1-2
TGCGCCAGCAGCTCAGGGGTCAGAAACTATGGCTACACCTTC | CASSSGVRNYGYTF | TRBV4-1 | - | - | TRBJ1-2
TGTGCCAGCAGCTTACAGCGGAGCTCCTACGAGCAGTACTTC | CASSLQRSSYEQYF | TRBV7-2 | - | - | TRBJ2-7
TGTGCCAGCATCCCGACAGGGGTAGGAACTGAAGCTTTCTTT | CASIPTGVGTEAFF | TRBV6-4 | TRBD1 | - | TRBJ1-1
TGTGCCACCAGGAGAGGCGGGGGCAATGAAAAACTGTTTTTT | CATRRGGGNEKLFF | TRBV15 | - | - | TRBJ1-4
TGTGCCAGCAGTGAGACTAGCGTCGGTGAGCAGTTCTTC | CASSETSVGEQFF | TRBV6-4 | TRBD2 | - | TRBJ2-1
TGTGCCTGGAGTGTAAGGTTGGGAGGGGTCAATGAGCAGTTCTTC | CAWSVRLGGVNEQFF | TRBV30 | TRBD2 | - | TRBJ2-1
TGTGCCAGTAACGGGGATAGCTATGGCTACACCTTC | CASNGDSYGYTF | TRBV19 | - | few | TRBJ1-2